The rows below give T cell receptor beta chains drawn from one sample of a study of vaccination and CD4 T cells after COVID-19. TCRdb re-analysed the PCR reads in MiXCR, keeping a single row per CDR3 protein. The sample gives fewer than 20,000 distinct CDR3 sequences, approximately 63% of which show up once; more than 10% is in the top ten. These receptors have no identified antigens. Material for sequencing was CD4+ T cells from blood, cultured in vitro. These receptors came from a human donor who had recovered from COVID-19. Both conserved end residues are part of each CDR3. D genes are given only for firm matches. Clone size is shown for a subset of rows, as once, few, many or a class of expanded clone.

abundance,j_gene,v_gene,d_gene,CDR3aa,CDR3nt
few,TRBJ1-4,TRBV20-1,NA,CSARSGTLTGNEKLFF,TGCAGTGCTCGCTCCGGGACTCTAACCGGTAATGAAAAACTGTTTTTT
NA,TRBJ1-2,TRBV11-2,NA,CASSPGQAYGYTF,TGTGCCAGCAGCCCGGGGCAGGCCTATGGCTACACCTTC
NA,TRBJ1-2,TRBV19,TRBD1,CASRDSGYGYTF,TGTGCCAGTCGGGACAGCGGCTATGGCTACACCTTC
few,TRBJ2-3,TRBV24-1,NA,CATGTSHTDTQYF,TGTGCCACCGGGACCAGCCACACAGATACGCAGTATTTT
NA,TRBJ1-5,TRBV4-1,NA,CASSQDYRTPGNQPQHF,TGCGCCAGCAGCCAAGATTATAGAACCCCGGGCAATCAGCCCCAGCATTTT
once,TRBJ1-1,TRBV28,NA,CASSLHFLLRDHEAFF,TGTGCCAGCAGTCTACACTTTTTACTCCGGGACCATGAAGCTTTCTTT
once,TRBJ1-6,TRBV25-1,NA,CASSEFPRATPLHF,TGTGCCAGCAGTGAGTTCCCCCGGGCAACACCCCTCCACTTT
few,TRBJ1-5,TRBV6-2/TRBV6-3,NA,CASSFLQRYSNQPQHF,TGTGCCAGCAGTTTCCTACAGAGATATAGCAATCAGCCCCAGCATTTT
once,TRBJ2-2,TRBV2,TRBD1,CASSLRDRVDGELFF,TGTGCCAGCAGTCTCCGGGACAGGGTCGACGGGGAGCTGTTTTTT
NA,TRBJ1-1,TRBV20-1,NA,CSAPRSQTNTEAFF,TGCAGTGCTCCACGATCCCAGACGAACACTGAAGCTTTCTTT
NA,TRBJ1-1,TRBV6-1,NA,CASTEGSMNTEAFF,TGTGCCAGCACCGAAGGGAGTATGAACACTGAAGCTTTCTTT
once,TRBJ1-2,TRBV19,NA,CASSIVGGHSKTYGYTF,TGTGCCAGTAGTATAGTCGGGGGCCATTCCAAAACCTATGGCTACACCTTC
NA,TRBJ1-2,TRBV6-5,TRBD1,CASSSPGQGAASYTF,TGTGCCAGCAGTTCCCCAGGCCAGGGGGCTGCGAGCTACACCTTC
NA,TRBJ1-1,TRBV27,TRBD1,CASSLKGTGLPTEAFF,TGTGCCAGCAGTTTAAAAGGGACAGGCCTTCCCACTGAAGCTTTCTTT
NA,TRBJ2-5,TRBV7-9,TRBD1,CASSYPGQAGETQYF,TGTGCCAGCAGCTATCCGGGACAGGCGGGCGAGACCCAGTACTTC
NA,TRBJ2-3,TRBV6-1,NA,CASRSSTGTDTQYF,TGTGCCAGCAGGTCTTCCACAGGGACAGATACGCAGTATTTT
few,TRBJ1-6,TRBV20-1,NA,CSAGATASRNSPLHF,TGCAGTGCTGGGGCGACAGCGTCCAGGAATTCACCCCTCCACTTT
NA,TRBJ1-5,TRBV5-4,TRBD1,CASSLLTFDRGRYQPQHF,TGTGCCAGCAGCTTGTTGACGTTCGACAGGGGGCGTTATCAGCCCCAGCATTTT
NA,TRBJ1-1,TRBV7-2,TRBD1,CASSRDRANTEAFF,TGTGCCAGCAGCCGGGACAGGGCGAACACTGAAGCTTTCTTT
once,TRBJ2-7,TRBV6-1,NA,CALSGSNEQYF,TGTGCTTTGTCGGGATCCAACGAGCAGTACTTC
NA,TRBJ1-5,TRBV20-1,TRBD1,CSAYGTEYGNNQPQHF,TGCAGTGCTTACGGGACAGAATACGGAAACAATCAGCCCCAGCATTTT
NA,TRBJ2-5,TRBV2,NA,CASTRSQETQYF,TGTGCCAGCACGCGAAGCCAAGAGACCCAGTACTTC
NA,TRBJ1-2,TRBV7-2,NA,CASSLEQGFGYTF,TGTGCCAGCAGCTTAGAACAGGGTTTTGGCTACACCTTC
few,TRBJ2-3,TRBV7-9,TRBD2,CASSLTSGNTQYF,TGTGCCAGCAGCTTGACTAGCGGGAATACGCAGTATTTT
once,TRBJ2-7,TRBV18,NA,CASSPSGSRGEQYF,TGTGCCAGCTCACCTTCCGGGAGCCGGGGGGAGCAGTACTTC
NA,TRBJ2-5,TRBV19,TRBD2,CASSIVLAAPGTQYF,TGTGCCAGTAGTATCGTCCTAGCGGCTCCAGGGACCCAGTACTTC
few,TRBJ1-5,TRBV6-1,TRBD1,CASRTTGTGSNQPQHF,TGTGCCAGCAGAACTACTGGGACAGGTAGCAATCAGCCCCAGCATTTT
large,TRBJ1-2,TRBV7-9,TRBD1,CASSMTGGAYGYTF,TGTGCCAGCAGCATGACAGGGGGCGCCTATGGCTACACCTTC
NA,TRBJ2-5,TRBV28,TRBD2,CASSPAQRGGGETQYF,TGTGCCAGCAGTCCGGCGCAGCGGGGGGGCGGAGAGACCCAGTACTTC
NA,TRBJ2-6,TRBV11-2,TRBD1,CASSLETGRLTGANVLTF,TGTGCCAGCAGCTTAGAGACAGGGCGATTAACTGGGGCCAACGTCCTGACTTTC
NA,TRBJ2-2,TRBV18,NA,CASSPWGAENTGELFF,TGTGCCAGCTCACCTTGGGGGGCCGAAAATACCGGGGAGCTGTTTTTT
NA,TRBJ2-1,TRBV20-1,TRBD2,CSFNRDYTYNEQFF,TGCAGTTTCAACCGGGACTACACATACAATGAGCAGTTCTTC
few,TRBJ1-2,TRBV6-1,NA,CASSQLSGAYGYTF,TGTGCCAGCAGTCAACTTTCAGGGGCCTATGGCTACACCTTC
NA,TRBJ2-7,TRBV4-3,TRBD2,CASRYGLAGVTEQYF,TGCGCCAGCAGATACGGACTAGCGGGAGTCACCGAGCAGTACTTC
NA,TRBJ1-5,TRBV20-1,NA,CSARDIQRDSNQPQHF,TGCAGTGCTAGAGACATACAAAGGGACAGCAATCAGCCCCAGCATTTT
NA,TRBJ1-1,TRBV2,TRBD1,CASSKGQTLNTEAFF,TGTGCCAGCAGTAAGGGACAGACTTTGAACACTGAAGCTTTCTTT
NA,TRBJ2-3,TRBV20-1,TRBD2,CSARDWFGGGADTQYF,TGCAGTGCTAGAGATTGGTTCGGCGGGGGGGCCGATACGCAGTATTTT
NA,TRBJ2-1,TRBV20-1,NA,CSAMGREQFF,TGCAGTGCCATGGGGCGTGAGCAGTTCTTC
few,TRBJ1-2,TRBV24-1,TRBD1,CATSDFDRVVGYTF,TGTGCCACCAGTGATTTCGACAGGGTAGTTGGCTACACCTTC
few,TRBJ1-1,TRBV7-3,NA,CASSLGSGEAFF,TGTGCCAGCAGCTTAGGGTCGGGTGAAGCTTTCTTT
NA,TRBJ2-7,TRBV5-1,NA,CASRGLDSSYEQYF,TGCGCCAGCAGGGGGCTGGACAGCTCCTACGAGCAGTACTTC
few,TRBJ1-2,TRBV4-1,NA,CASSQVGSERYGYTF,TGCGCCAGCAGCCAGGTCGGAAGCGAAAGATATGGCTACACCTTC
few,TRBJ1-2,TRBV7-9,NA,CASSFMDGGYGYTF,TGTGCCAGCAGCTTCATGGACGGCGGGTACGGCTACACCTTC
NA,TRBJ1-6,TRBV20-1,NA,CSANSGTGFGSPLHF,TGCAGTGCTAACTCCGGGACGGGCTTCGGTTCACCCCTCCACTTT
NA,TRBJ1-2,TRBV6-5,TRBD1,CASSYPDRGLTSNYGYTF,TGTGCCAGCAGTTACCCTGACAGGGGGCTCACCTCTAACTATGGCTACACCTTC
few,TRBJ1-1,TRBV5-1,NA,CASVPPEGNTEAFF,TGCGCCAGCGTACCGCCAGAAGGGAACACTGAAGCTTTCTTT
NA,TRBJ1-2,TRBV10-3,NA,CAINSGGASYGYTF,TGTGCCATCAATAGCGGAGGGGCGTCCTATGGCTACACCTTC
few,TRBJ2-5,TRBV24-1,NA,CATSPGQQETQYF,TGTGCCACGAGCCCCGGACAGCAAGAGACCCAGTACTTC
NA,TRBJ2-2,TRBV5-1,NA,CASSLDPSSGELFF,TGCGCCAGCAGCTTGGATCCTAGCTCCGGGGAGCTGTTTTTT
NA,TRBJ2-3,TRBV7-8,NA,CASSINPTGSTDTQYF,TGTGCCAGCAGCATCAACCCCACAGGGAGCACAGATACGCAGTATTTT
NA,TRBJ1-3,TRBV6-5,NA,CASSYSIGGFSGNTIYF,TGTGCCAGCAGTTACTCGATCGGGGGGTTCTCTGGAAACACCATATATTTT
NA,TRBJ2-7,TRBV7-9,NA,CASSQQGGNYEQYF,TGTGCCAGCAGCCAGCAGGGGGGGAACTACGAGCAGTACTTC
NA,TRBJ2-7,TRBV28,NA,CASSLLAGVDEQYF,TGTGCCAGCAGTTTATTGGCAGGGGTCGACGAGCAGTACTTC
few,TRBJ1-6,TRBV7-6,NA,CASSVAGRDSPLHF,TGTGCCAGCAGCGTCGCAGGGAGGGATTCACCCCTCCACTTT
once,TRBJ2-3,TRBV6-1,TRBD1,CASSPRGQSTDTQYF,TGTGCCAGCAGCCCTAGGGGACAGAGCACAGATACGCAGTATTTT
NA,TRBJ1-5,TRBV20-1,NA,CSAMGQPQHF,TGCAGTGCTATGGGGCAGCCCCAGCATTTT
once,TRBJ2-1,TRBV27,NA,CASSLYSTLGEQFF,TGTGCCAGCAGTTTATACAGTACCCTAGGGGAGCAGTTCTTC
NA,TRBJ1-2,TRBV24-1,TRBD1,CATSAWDRRGGYTF,TGTGCCACCAGTGCCTGGGACAGACGAGGTGGCTACACCTTC